The 10 T cell receptor beta chains below come from one sample, sequenced in a study of CD8+ T cells in alopecia areata. Extraction and reverse transcription of RNA yielded cDNA as the sequencing template. The repertoire was sequenced with immunoSEQ multiplex PCR; TCRdb's copy has only in-frame clones and lacks some. The sample has 150,000 to 250,000 clones, 45% to 65% seen once. Treatment noted: oral pan-JAK inhibitor, 5-10 mg twice daily. Sequenced material: CD4+ T cells sorted from blood, taken at week 4, from a patient treated with tofacitinib. These receptors originate from a human donor with alopecia areata.

This sequence joins TRBV2 and TRBJ2-1, with TRBD1 identical over 9 bases. J lost 8 bases, V lost 11 bases, and 4 bases had no gene match. This CDR3 has 11 residues. Germline loops: CDR1 SNHLY, CDR2 FYNNEI. The CDR3 region is CAGTGNDEQFF. CDR3 sequence (DNA): TGTGCCGGGACAGGGAACGATGAGCAGTTCTTC.

Here the CDR3 DNA reads TGCGCCAGCAGCCAACCGGGACAGGGGGCATACGAGCAGTACTTC. Its translation: CASSQPGQGAYEQYF. The chain combines TRBV4-1 with TRBJ2-7; TRBD1 aligns across 12 bases. The CDR3 loop spans 15 amino acids. Looked up from germline, CDR1 is MGHRA and CDR2 is YSYEKL. V shed 2 bases and J 4 bases; nucleotides not matched to a gene: 3.

The J gene is TRBJ2-7, the V gene TRBV25-1; possible D gene TRBD2, 5 bases. V lost 8 bases to trimming and J lost 5 bases, with 10 bases between them. Germline V lookup: CDR1 MGHDK, CDR2 SYGVNS. This CDR3 is built from 11 residues. CDR3 protein: CASAIGDEQYF. The CDR3 DNA sequence: TGTGCCAGCGCCATCGGGGACGAGCAGTACTTC.

This chain uses TRBV15 with TRBJ2-1; D possibly corresponds to TRBD1 (5 bases). Trimming left V 4 bases short and J 4 bases short, with 8 bases between. Germline-derived CDR1 and CDR2 are LNHNV and YYDKDF (reference sequence). The length of the CDR3 is 13 residues. The CDR3 spells CATSIGVYNEQFF. In DNA form, the CDR3 reads TGTGCCACCAGCATAGGGGTTTACAATGAGCAGTTCTTC.

V is TRBV29-1 and J is TRBJ2-1; D unclear. V was cut by 4 bases and J by 0 bases, with 13 bases left in between. Germline values: CDR1 SQVTM, CDR2 ANQGSEA. CDR3 size: 15 residues. This chain's CDR3 is CSVVESSRSYNEQFF. The DNA for the CDR3 is TGCAGCGTTGTGGAGAGCTCCCGCTCCTACAATGAGCAGTTCTTC.

The chain combines TRBV30 with TRBJ2-5; 7 bases are shared with TRBD2. Germline values: CDR1 GTSNPN, CDR2 SVGIG (reference sequence). The CDR3 length is 18 residues. The V segment lost 1 base and the J segment 4 bases; nucleotides outside the gene matches: 18. DNA for the CDR3: TGTGCCTGGAGTGCCACCAGGCCCCTAGCGGCTCCCCGAGAGACCCAGTACTTC. This sequence encodes CAWSATRPLAAPRETQYF.

V usage is TRBV27 and J usage is TRBJ1-6; D is undetermined. The V gene's germline CDR1 is MNHEY and CDR2 SMNVEV (reference sequence). There are 13 residues in the CDR3. Trimming shortened V by 5 bases and J by 8 bases, and 10 bases separated the two germline ends. CDR3 sequence (DNA): TGTGCCAGCAGTGCGGGGTTGGATTCACCCCTCCACTTT. Translation: CASSAGLDSPLHF.

CDR3 protein: CAWSVRSGRRYGSPLHF. CDR3 bases: TGTGCCTGGAGTGTACGGAGTGGGCGGAGGTATGGTTCACCCCTCCACTTT. V gene TRBV30 combines with J gene TRBJ1-6; D gene uncertain. The CDR3 runs to 17 residues. The V gene lost 0 bases and the J gene lost 9 bases, with 21 bases spanning the gap. Looked up from germline, CDR1 is GTSNPN and CDR2 is SVGIG (reference sequence).

This chain connects TRBV2 to TRBJ2-5; no clear D gene. The V gene's germline CDR1 is SNHLY and CDR2 FYNNEI. The CDR3 is 13 residues long. V was clipped by 8 bases and J by 2 bases, with 12 bases between them. The CDR3 sequence: CASGIMEQETQYF. In DNA form, the CDR3 reads TGTGCCAGCGGGATAATGGAACAAGAGACCCAGTACTTC.

The rearrangement joins TRBV6-6 to TRBJ1-5; 8 nucleotides agree with TRBD1. The CDR3 totals 15 residues. The germline CDR1 and CDR2 sequences are MNHNY and SVGAGI (reference sequence). Trimming took 5 bases from V and 1 from J; bases not matched to a gene: 4. CDR3 sequence: CASSRRQGSNQPQHF. Here the CDR3 DNA reads TGTGCCAGCAGTCGAAGACAGGGGAGCAATCAGCCCCAGCATTTT.